The source of this T cell receptor (beta chain) is a study of blood T cell repertoires in COVID-19 (dated by TCRdb to 2018 to 2020). Some background on the complete study: Samples from collaborators originated in the United States, Italy and Spain and spanned both the acute and convalescent phases of COVID-19. The repertoires were made available in a free public database intended to serve as a resource for research on the immune response to SARS-CoV-2. The prospective study material was composed of cDNA or gDNA derived from T cells, B-cell-depleted T cells, or PBMCs. The dataset comprised deeply sampled blood TCRbeta repertoires from subjects exposed to, actively infected with, or recovered from COVID-19. A de-identified subject ID, COVID-19 status, age in years and sex were almost always included in the sample metadata. Samples came from the ongoing ImmuneRACE study (first 160 participants) plus 1,254 subjects from 6 global collaborators. Where HLA class I and class II types were available, the types were taken from metadata supplied by the sample provider, not from assay-based typing. The paper's findings and limits, for the study overall: The quantity of clinical and demographic metadata differed by source and by participant and was supplied without curation.

Each collaborating institution followed its own protocols to collect whole blood in K2EDTA tubes. Collaborator samples were shipped for TCRbeta analysis as frozen whole blood, isolated PBMCs, or DNA extracted from either sample type. In the case of this clone: This clone's antigen is unknown. There are no base qualities to consult, and no much larger clone falls within one base.

The immunoSEQ Assay, a bias-controlled multiplex PCR, was used to amplify TCRbeta CDR3 regions from genomic DNA. The original methods were these. The number of nucleated cells in each sample was estimated by amplification of reference gene primers within the assay. Sequence reads were collapsed and filtered to measure the absolute abundance of every unique TCRbeta CDR3 rearrangement. Productive Simpson clonality was computed per sample as the square root of Simpson's diversity index over productive rearrangements. Drawn from immuneACCESS, this table holds only the in-frame rearrangements with V and J called that TCRdb kept. Clones are partly lost; checked studies trace under half to an unresolved V gene and leave the rest unexplained. For V, J and clone size, that table is used; D and trimming come from the DNA. For this sample there are 100,000 to 150,000 clones; over 60% appear just once. The ten largest clones add up to approximately 2% of the sample.

Specimen: peripheral blood. This clonotype was sampled from a woman aged 65 to 85 with acute or convalescent COVID-19.

The DNA sequence reads TGTGCCAGCAGCCAATCTAGCGGGGGAGCGGATACGCAGTATTTT. The encoded protein is CASSQSSGGADTQYF. The chain employs TRBV14 and TRBJ2-3, with 10 central nucleotides matching TRBD2. The V end gives up 2 bases and the J end 6 bases, leaving 5 bases in the junction not matched to a gene. Reading the germline V gene gives CDR1 SGHDN and CDR2 FVKESK. Measured from the cysteine to the phenylalanine, the CDR3 is 15 residues long. Only the CDR3 region is kept as DNA, spanning 45 bases read in frame from base 1.